Sequencing of this TCR beta chain was carried out in a study of T cell repertoires in breast cancer (dated by TCRdb to 2016 to 2017). Concerning the study at large: Tumors, lymph nodes and peripheral blood lymphocytes from breast cancer patients were profiled in the study, along with peripheral blood from healthy control donors. Tumor-free lymph nodes were processed without enzymatic digestion, and blood samples were separated by Ficoll. On average, sequencing produced roughly 500,000 sequences per sample and about 10 reads per input cell. Tumors and tumor-involved lymph nodes were minced, digested with Liberase and DNase, and then passed through 70-um and 40-um filters. Nine healthy donors, of an age range similar to that of the patients, were included as controls. The majority of the 20 to 25 patient tumors analyzed for shared TCRs were ER+/PR+. Because breast cancer has a low mutational burden and rarely has common mutations, the study reasoned that TCRs shared between breast cancer patients would target shared antigens.

Paired alpha-beta TCRs of CD8+ T cells were analyzed using an expanded emulsion RT-PCR method with primers for all TCR V genes. Before emulsion RT-PCR, CD8+ T cells were isolated using a CD8 positive selection kit and then incubated overnight in about 10 IU/mL IL-2. Points the paper makes about the study in general: Eighteen TCR pairs were shared across seven or more patient tumors and were rarely found in control blood, which suggested possible tumor specificity. Sentinel lymph nodes involved by tumor shared about fourfold more TCRs with matched tumor repertoires than tumor-free nodes did (about 7.7% versus 2%). Emulsion RT-PCR was regarded as qualitative rather than quantitative, because clone recovery was skewed by transcript abundance and primer differences. Shared TCRs showed TRBV7 predominance, possibly reflecting tumor recognition or mispriming bias from eight TRBV7 primers. Shared TCRs were encoded by various nucleotide sequences, which suggests selection and expansion based on antigen. Discarding singleton TCRs and sampling only part of each tumor may have missed genuine antitumor clones.

At the junction V is shortened by 4 bases and J by 3 bases, with 4 bases in between. The CDR3 sequence holds 12 residues, the cysteine and phenylalanine included. The DNA shown is the 36-base CDR3, in frame from base 1. CDR1 and CDR2 are read off the germline V gene (reference sequence) as MNHEY and SMNVEV. The library was produced with emulsion pairing. Unpaired genes were suppressed by a second nested PCR with blocking oligos, after which a third nested PCR added Illumina adaptors and barcodes. Between roughly 5,000 and 280,000 T cells, along with C-region, Stepout and V-region primers, were included in each emulsion RT-PCR master mix. Emulsions were generated with the Micellula Emulsion and Purification Kit, and RT-PCR used Qiagen OneStep RT-PCR reagents. Pooled libraries were sequenced with paired-end 2 x 250 reads on an Illumina MiSeq. Turning to the authors' computational methods: Read pairs were joined in Galaxy and clipped at the engineered overlap into separate alpha and beta files; unclipped reads were discarded. Alpha-beta pairs were assigned using CompleteTCR, a MiTCR-based pipeline in which chains sharing read cluster identifiers are linked by an R script. TCR sequences observed only once, about 1-3.1%, were removed as potential sequencing errors. The public reads were reanalyzed by TCRdb: fastp trimming at Q25, MiXCR alignment, in-frame beta chains only. Identical CDR3 protein sequences are pooled into one entry, listed with their most common genes and DNA. These V and J calls rely on TCRdb rather than the paper's analysis. The sample table contains about 40,000 distinct CDR3 sequences; only one count was recorded for over 40% of them. Roughly 60% of the sample is taken by the ten largest.

This clonotype was observed at least ten times. Its cognate antigen has yet to be identified. The sample holds no much larger clone one base away, and base qualities are not on file. Source material: CD8+ T cells. The rearrangement combines TRBV27 with TRBJ1-5; the D segment cannot be called with confidence. This clonotype originated in a pool of human donors with breast cancer or a healthy control (not recorded which). Here the CDR3 is given as CASSSTNQPQHF. The base sequence is TGTGCCAGCAGTTCCACCAATCAGCCCCAGCATTTT.